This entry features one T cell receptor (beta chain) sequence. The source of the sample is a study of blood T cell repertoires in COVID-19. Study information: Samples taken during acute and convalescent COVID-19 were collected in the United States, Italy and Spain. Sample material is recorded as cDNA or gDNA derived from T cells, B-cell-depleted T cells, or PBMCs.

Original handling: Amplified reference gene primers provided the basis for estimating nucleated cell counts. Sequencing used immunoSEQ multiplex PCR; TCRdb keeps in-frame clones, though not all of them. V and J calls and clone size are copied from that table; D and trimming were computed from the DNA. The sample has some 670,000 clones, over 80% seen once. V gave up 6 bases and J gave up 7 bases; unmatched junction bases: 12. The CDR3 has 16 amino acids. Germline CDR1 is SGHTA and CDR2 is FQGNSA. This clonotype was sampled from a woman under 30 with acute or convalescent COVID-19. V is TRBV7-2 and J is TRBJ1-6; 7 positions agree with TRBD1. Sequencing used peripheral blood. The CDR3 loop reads CASRFFNRGLNSPLHF. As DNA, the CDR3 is TGTGCCAGCAGGTTTTTCAACAGGGGTTTGAATTCACCCCTCCACTTT.